The 17 T cell receptor beta chains listed next were all sequenced from one sample in a study of CD8 T cells in Susac syndrome. When the RNA was reverse transcribed, random hexamers were used with an input of about 0.45 to 1 ug. TCRdb reprocessed the immunoSEQ multiplex PCR reads via MiXCR and lists one record per CDR3 protein. Among over 150,000 distinct CDR3 sequences listed, 93% were seen once. Specimen: CD4+ T cells from PBMCs. The receptors here all came from a human donor with multiple sclerosis.

V usage is TRBV20-1 and J usage is TRBJ2-5; TRBD2 is a possible D gene (5 bases). V lost 6 bases and J lost 4, with 18 bases in between. The CDR3 is 14 residues long. Germline V gene lookup returns CDR1 DFQATT and CDR2 SNEGSKA (reference sequence). CDR3 region: CSAPISEAPETQYF. CDR3 nucleotides: TGCAGTGCACCGATCTCGGAGGCCCCAGAGACCCAGTACTTC.

The chain employs TRBV20-1 and TRBJ2-1; perhaps TRBD2 as D (6 bases). V lost 5 bases, J lost 4 bases, and 21 bases lay in between. Germline V gene sequence: CDR1 DFQATT, CDR2 SNEGSKA (reference sequence). The CDR3 runs to 16 residues. CDR3 sequence reads: CSAEPTGLAIYNEQFF. In DNA form, the CDR3 reads TGCAGTGCTGAACCGACTGGTCTAGCGATATACAATGAGCAGTTCTTC.

The chain recombines TRBV2 with TRBJ2-7; 8 bases match TRBD1. The germline V gene has CDR1 SNHLY and CDR2 FYNNEI. V shed 4 bases and J 7 bases; nucleotides not matched to a gene: 6. The CDR3 sequence is 13 residues long. The CDR3 coding sequence is TGTGCCAGCAGTGGGACAGGGATGGGAGAGCAGTACTTC. It codes for CASSGTGMGEQYF.

For the CDR3, the DNA is TGTGCCAGCAGTTCAGACAGGGCAGAGACCCAGTACTTC. Its translation is CASSSDRAETQYF. This chain joins TRBV2 and TRBJ2-5; 7 bases are a match to TRBD1. The germline CDR1 and CDR2 sequences are SNHLY and FYNNEI. This CDR3 is 13 amino acids long. Trimming took 5 bases from V and 4 from J; bases not matched to a gene: 4.

The chain couples TRBV10-2 to TRBJ2-7; a weak D match, TRBD2 (6 bases). V was trimmed by 0 bases and J by 6 bases, leaving 9 bases between them. Germline loops: CDR1 WSHSY, CDR2 SAAADI. CDR3 length: 13 amino acids. DNA of the CDR3: TGCGCCAGCAGTGAGTCGGGACTTATCGAGCAGTACTTC. Residues: CASSESGLIEQYF.

This chain joins TRBV5-1 and TRBJ2-7, with D possibly being TRBD1 or TRBD2 (6 bases each). CDR1 SGHRS and CDR2 YFSETQ come from the germline V gene. V was cut by 2 bases and J by 7 bases, with 13 bases left in between. CDR3 size: 13 residues. CDR3 nucleotide sequence: TGCGCCAGCAGCTTCTCACAGGGACTGGAGCAGTACTTC. Residues: CASSFSQGLEQYF.

The rearrangement joins TRBV15 to TRBJ1-2; D is unclear. The V end lost 3 bases, the J end lost 3 bases, and 5 bases lay between the germline ends. Germline assignment: CDR1 LNHNV and CDR2 YYDKDF (reference sequence). The CDR3 is made up of 12 amino acids. CDR3 DNA: TGTGCCACCAGCAGTGCATACTATGGCTACACCTTC. Amino acid sequence: CATSSAYYGYTF.

This chain uses TRBV28 with TRBJ1-4; no clear D gene. Trimming left V 8 bases short and J 8 bases short, with 12 bases between. The length of the CDR3 is 12 residues. Germline lookup yields CDR1 MDHEN and CDR2 SYDVKM. CDR3 amino acids: CASGEAREKLFF. For the CDR3, the DNA is TGTGCCAGCGGGGAGGCGAGGGAAAAACTGTTTTTT.

This clonotype was recorded once. The chain joins TRBV28 to TRBJ2-3; D may be TRBD1 (5 bases). This CDR3 spans 15 amino acids. The V and J ends lost 3 bases and 4 bases respectively, with 14 bases between them. Per the germline V gene, CDR1 is MDHEN and CDR2 is SYDVKM. CDR3 nucleotides: TGTGCCAGCAGTTTTGGTCAGGGCCATTCAGATACGCAGTATTTT. Protein sequence: CASSFGQGHSDTQYF.

The rearrangement uses TRBV6-5 and TRBJ2-2; D is perhaps TRBD2 (5 bases). The CDR3 is 15 residues long. In germline, CDR1 is MNHEY, CDR2 SVGAGI. Trimming took off 0 bases at V and 6 bases at J, with 11 bases between the two ends. CDR3 nucleotides: TGTGCCAGCAGTTACTCGATCGGGGTGCCCGGGGAGCTGTTTTTT. Protein sequence: CASSYSIGVPGELFF.

This clonotype was detected a few times. The chain carries TRBV4-1 and TRBJ2-5, with D perhaps TRBD2 (6 bases). CDR1 and CDR2 from the germline V gene are MGHRA and YSYEKL. CDR3 length: 14 amino acids. V lost 3 bases to trimming and J lost 2 bases, with 10 bases between them. In DNA, the CDR3 is TGCGCCAGCAGCCAGGGAGGCCGTCAAGAGACCCAGTACTTC. Translating it yields CASSQGGRQETQYF.

The J gene is TRBJ1-2, the V gene TRBV9; D is possibly TRBD1 (6 bases). With 1 base removed from V and 4 bases from J, the gap between germline ends came to 14 bases. CDR3 length: 15 residues. The V gene's germline CDR1 is SGDLS and CDR2 YYNGEE. CDR3 nucleotides: TGTGCCAGCAGCGTAAGTCCAGGGGCCGGCTATGGCTACACCTTC. It codes for CASSVSPGAGYGYTF.

The rearrangement uses TRBV4-1 and TRBJ1-3; 7 bases agree with TRBD1. Germline CDR1 MGHRA, CDR2 YSYEKL. The CDR3 has 16 residues. With V trimmed by 1 base and J by 2 bases, 5 bases remained unmatched. The CDR3 DNA reads TGCGCCAGCAGCCAAGCTACAGGGGTCACTGGAAACACCATATATTTT. Residues: CASSQATGVTGNTIYF.

V gene TRBV5-1 combines with J gene TRBJ2-7, with D perhaps matching TRBD1 or TRBD2 (5 bases each). The germline V gene has CDR1 SGHRS and CDR2 YFSETQ. Trimming shortened V by 0 bases and J by 3 bases, and 13 bases separated the two germline ends. This CDR3 has 15 residues. The CDR3 here is CASSLGRFGGYEQYF. DNA for the CDR3: TGCGCCAGCAGCTTGGGCCGATTTGGGGGCTACGAGCAGTACTTC.

The chain combines TRBV20-1 with TRBJ2-1; 15 bases are a match to TRBD2. Germline trimming cut 3 bases from V and 8 bases from J; bases unmatched to any gene: 2. There are 14 residues in the CDR3. Germline V gene lookup returns CDR1 DFQATT and CDR2 SNEGSKA (reference sequence). In nucleotides, the CDR3 is TGCAGTGCTAGGGGACTAGCGGGAGGCTATGAGCAGTTCTTC. It is translated as CSARGLAGGYEQFF.

This clonotype was seen just once. CDR3: CSASFGLAEETQYF. DNA of the CDR3: TGCAGTGCTAGCTTTGGGCTAGCGGAAGAGACCCAGTACTTC. The genes are TRBV20-1 and TRBJ2-5, with TRBD2 matching 7 bases. From germline, CDR1 is DFQATT and CDR2 SNEGSKA (reference sequence). V trimming: 3 bases; J trimming: 3 bases; junction bases outside the gene matches: 7. The CDR3 loop spans 14 amino acids.

The rearrangement joins TRBV4-2 to TRBJ1-5, with D perhaps matching TRBD1 (6 bases). Looked up from germline, CDR1 is LGHNA and CDR2 is YNFKEQ. This CDR3 comprises 15 residues. V lost 3 bases to trimming and J lost 1 base, with 10 bases between them. CDR3 loop: CASSHGQSSNQPQHF. The CDR3, as DNA: TGTGCCAGCAGCCATGGACAGTCAAGCAATCAGCCCCAGCATTTT.